This T cell receptor beta chain was sequenced during a study of T cell clonality in common variable immunodeficiency (dated by TCRdb to about 2015). Paper-wide results and their limitations: TCRbeta clonality was higher in CVID subjects than in healthy controls (t-test p = 0.018), and the increase was most characteristic of about a third of subjects. Fewer deletions and N-nucleotide insertions were reportedly observed in CVID TCRbeta sequences, and highly modified clones with 13 or more V deletions were reportedly absent from CVID TCRbeta sequences. Healthy controls shared more TCRbeta clones with each other than CVID subjects shared among themselves (p < 0.0001). Differences among patients in the CVID cohort limited the correlations between repertoire features and clinical complications. According to the authors, finding the cause of the higher clonality in CVID would require sequencing the repertoires of T cell subpopulations. Although equal DNA input was used, an average of roughly 80,000 unique sequences per sample was obtained for controls, compared with around 30,000 for CVID samples.

Ten or more counts support this clone. No antigen is known for it. A read error may produce the germline difference seen at one junction end. The CDR3 extends 3 residues past the end of the read, so its final part is completed from the germline J gene. Equivalent amounts of genomic DNA from CVID and control samples were used as sequencing input. For every sample, a 60 bp segment covering the rearranged TCRbeta CDR3 region was amplified and then sequenced. The immunoSEQ assay, a bias-corrected multiplex PCR combined with high-throughput sequencing, was used for TCRbeta amplification. Regarding the original processing steps: Every unique nucleotide sequence counted as a clone and was annotated with V, D and J genes, copy number and frequency. Sequences were labeled productive if in frame, and non-productive if out of frame or containing stop codons. Clonality was calculated from Shannon's entropy as previously described. The predicted amino acid sequences of productive clones were used to derive mean CDR3 Kyte-Doolittle hydropathy. Scaled V gene usage was hierarchically clustered using Manhattan distance and complete linkage with the R hclust function. To assess clone sharing by CDR3 amino acid sequence, 12 repertoires per group were resampled over 100 rounds. Repertoires were searched for 60 to 80 published EBV-specific and a few hundred published CMV-specific TCRbeta sequences. After two CVID samples that produced fewer than 10,000 sequences were dropped from the analysis, some 42 CVID repertoires remained. Imported from immuneACCESS, the table was reduced by TCRdb to in-frame sequences with V and J called. These copies leave out some clones; in studies compared against another copy, an unresolved V gene accounts for under half, and the cause of the remainder is not known. V, J and clone size were drawn from that table, and D and trimming were deduced from the DNA. In this sample, tens of thousands of clones appear, none counted once only. The top ten hold around 3.3% of the sample.

Sequences SNHLY (CDR1) and FYNNEI (CDR2) are obtained from the germline V gene. The cysteine opens and the phenylalanine closes a CDR3 of 15 amino acids. The DNA covers only part of the CDR3, 36 bases in frame from base 1. Most of the CVID patients and most of the healthy controls were of Caucasian heritage. From each donor, roughly 5 to 8.5 ml of heparinized peripheral whole blood was collected. Genomic DNA from adults with common variable immune deficiency (CVID) and from healthy adult controls was the source for sequencing TCRbeta CDR3 repertoires. A total of about 22 healthy adult volunteers (about 12 female and approximately ten male; age range about 20 to 66 years, mean age around 31) were included in the control group. Diluted blood was density-centrifuged over Hypaque 1077 or Ficoll-Paque to isolate peripheral blood mononuclear cells. Genomic DNA was obtained from unsorted mononuclear cells through either Qiagen column purification or a centrifugation-based method.

The specimen sequenced was peripheral blood mononuclear cells. This sequence was found in a person aged 18 to 70 in good health. In this chain, TRBV2 is recombined with TRBJ2-5, and TRBD1 aligns with 9 junction nucleotides. The CDR3 reads as follows: CASSEGGQGEETQYF. The sequenced CDR3 bases are TGTGCCAGCAGTGAAGGGGGACAGGGAGAAGAAACC.